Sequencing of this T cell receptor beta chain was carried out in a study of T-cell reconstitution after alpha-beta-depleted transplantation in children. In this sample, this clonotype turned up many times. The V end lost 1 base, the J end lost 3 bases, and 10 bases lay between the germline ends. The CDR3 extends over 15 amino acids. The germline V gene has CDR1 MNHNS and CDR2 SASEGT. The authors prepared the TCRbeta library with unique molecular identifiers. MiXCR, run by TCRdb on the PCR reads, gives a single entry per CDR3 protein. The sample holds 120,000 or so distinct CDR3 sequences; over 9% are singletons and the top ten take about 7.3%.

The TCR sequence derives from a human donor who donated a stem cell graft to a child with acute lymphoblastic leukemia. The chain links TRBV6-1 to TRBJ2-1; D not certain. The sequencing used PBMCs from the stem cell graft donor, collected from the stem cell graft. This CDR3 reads CASSEEKVLYNEQFF. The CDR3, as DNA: TGTGCCAGCAGTGAAGAGAAGGTCCTCTACAATGAGCAGTTCTTC.